The present T cell receptor (beta chain) was sequenced within a study of shared clonotypes between healthy human individuals. Whole-study results and caveats: When compared with the clonotypes that were shared by all four sorted-subset donors, the non-shared clonotypes turned out to have lower generation probabilities. Sampling involved blood alone; tissue repertoires likely differ. Clonotypes that were shared across a handful of donors made up about 5.1% of naive CD4 clonotypes.

This clone was picked up one time. Antigen unknown. Researchers divided each subset's genomic DNA evenly across several immunoSEQ plates. TCRdb's table, derived via immunoSEQ multiplex PCR, lists solely in-frame clones and lacks some. The sample shows roughly 500,000 clones, about 96% of them seen only once. This CDR3 region has 14 residues. Germline V gene data show CDR1 as SGHVS and CDR2 as FQNEAQ. V gave up 1 base and J gave up 6 bases, with 10 bases separating them. The material sequenced was naive CD4+ T cells sorted from blood. The sample's subset: CD45RA+ positively selected. This TCR was sampled from a woman aged 25 to 39 in good health. The chain combines TRBV7-8 with TRBJ2-4; D ambiguous. The CDR3, as DNA: TGTGCCAGCAGCTTAGAATACTCCCCAAACATTCAGTACTTC. As protein: CASSLEYSPNIQYF.